This record looks at one T cell receptor (beta chain) sequence and its context. The data derive from a study of blood T cell repertoires in COVID-19. Study-wide background: T cells, B-cell-depleted T cells, or PBMCs provided the cDNA or gDNA that served as material.

Authors' data handling: Amplification with reference gene primers provided the estimates of nucleated cell counts. The method was immunoSEQ multiplex PCR; TCRdb's version includes in-frame clones alone and lacks a portion of them. V, J and clone size were drawn from that table, and D and trimming were deduced from the DNA. This repertoire shows under 200,000 clones, 75% to 85% found once; its top ten account for less than 7%. Enrolment of Seattle patients took place during active infection, and they were followed longitudinally. Trimming took 10 bases from V and 0 from J; bases not matched to a gene: 6. Per the germline V gene, CDR1 is LNHDA and CDR2 is SQIVND (reference sequence). The CDR3 runs 13 residues.

Sequenced material: peripheral blood. The receptor was isolated from a woman between 40 and 55 years old with COVID-19, enrolled during active disease. The rearrangement links TRBV19 to TRBJ2-7; 7 bases line up with TRBD2. The CDR3 loop is CATLAPSSYEQYF. CDR3 bases: TGTGCCACACTAGCGCCGAGCTCCTACGAGCAGTACTTC.